The present TCR beta chain was sequenced within a study of early T cells in non-severe SARS-CoV-2 infection. General observations from the study: VDJdb matches were skewed toward anti-spike CD8 T cell responses.

Individually, cDNA molecules had unique molecular identifiers attached to them. TCRdb re-derived calls from the 5' RACE reads in MiXCR, one entry per CDR3 protein. Here the sample spans 80,000 to 100,000 distinct CDR3 sequences, roughly 15% being singletons. V lost 5 bases and J 0 bases, leaving 12 bases between the germline ends. CDR3 length equals 15 residues. Notes on this clonotype: Its antigen is undetermined.

The sequenced material came from whole blood. The sequence was collected from an adult who was a healthcare worker with PCR-confirmed SARS-CoV-2 infection or an uninfected control (not recorded which). This chain connects TRBV12-3 or TRBV12-4 to TRBJ2-3, with a possible D match to TRBD1 (5 bases). As DNA, the CDR3 is TGTGCCAGCAGTCGACAGCGATCTAGCACAGATACGCAGTATTTT. Amino acids: CASSRQRSSTDTQYF.